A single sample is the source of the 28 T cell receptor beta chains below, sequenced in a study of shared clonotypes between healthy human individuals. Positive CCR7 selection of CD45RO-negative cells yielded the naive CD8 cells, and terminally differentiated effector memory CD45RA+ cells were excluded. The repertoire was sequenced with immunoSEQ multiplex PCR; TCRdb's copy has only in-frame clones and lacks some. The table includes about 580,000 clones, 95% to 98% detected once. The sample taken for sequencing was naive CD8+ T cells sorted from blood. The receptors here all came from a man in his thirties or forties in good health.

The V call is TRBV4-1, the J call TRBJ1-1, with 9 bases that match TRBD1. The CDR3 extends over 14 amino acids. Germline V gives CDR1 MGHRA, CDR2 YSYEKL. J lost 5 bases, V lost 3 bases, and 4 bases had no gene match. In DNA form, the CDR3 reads TGCGCCAGCAGCCAGGGACAGGGTAAGACTGAAGCTTTCTTT. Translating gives CASSQGQGKTEAFF.

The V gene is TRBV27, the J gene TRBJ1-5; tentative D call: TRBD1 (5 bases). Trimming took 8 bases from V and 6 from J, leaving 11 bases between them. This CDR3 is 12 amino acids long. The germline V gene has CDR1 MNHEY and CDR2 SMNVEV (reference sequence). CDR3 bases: TGTGCCAGCCGCAAAGGGGTTCAGCCCCAGCATTTT. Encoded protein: CASRKGVQPQHF.

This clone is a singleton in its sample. This chain's CDR3 is CASSLGSQTGELFF. The CDR3 DNA follows: TGTGCCAGCAGTTTAGGGAGCCAGACCGGGGAGCTGTTTTTT. The rearrangement links TRBV27 to TRBJ2-2; the D gene is possibly TRBD2 (5 bases). The CDR3 covers 14 residues. Looked up from germline, CDR1 is MNHEY and CDR2 is SMNVEV (reference sequence). V lost 2 bases, J lost 5 bases, and 9 bases lay in between.

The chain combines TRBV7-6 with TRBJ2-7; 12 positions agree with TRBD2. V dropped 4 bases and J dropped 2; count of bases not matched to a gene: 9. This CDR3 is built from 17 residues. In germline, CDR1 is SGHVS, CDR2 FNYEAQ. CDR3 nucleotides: TGTGCCAGCAGCTCGCAAACACTAGCGGGAGGACCCTACGAGCAGTACTTC. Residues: CASSSQTLAGGPYEQYF.

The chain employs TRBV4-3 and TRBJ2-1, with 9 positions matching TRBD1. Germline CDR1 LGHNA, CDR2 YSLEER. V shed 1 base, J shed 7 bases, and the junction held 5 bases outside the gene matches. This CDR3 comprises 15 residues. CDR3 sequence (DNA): TGCGCCAGCAGCCAAGTGGACAGGGGAGGTAATGAGCAGTTCTTC. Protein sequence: CASSQVDRGGNEQFF.

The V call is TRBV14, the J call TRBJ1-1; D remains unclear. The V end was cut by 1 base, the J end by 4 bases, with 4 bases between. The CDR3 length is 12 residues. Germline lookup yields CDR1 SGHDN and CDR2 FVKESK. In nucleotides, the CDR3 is TGTGCCAGCAGCCAAGGTCTCACTGAAGCTTTCTTT. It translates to CASSQGLTEAFF.

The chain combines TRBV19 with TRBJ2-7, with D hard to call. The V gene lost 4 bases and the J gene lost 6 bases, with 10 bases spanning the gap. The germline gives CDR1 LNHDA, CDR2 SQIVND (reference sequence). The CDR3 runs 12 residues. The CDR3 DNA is TGTGCCAGTAGTACCAAACCGGGCGAGCAGTACTTC. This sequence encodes CASSTKPGEQYF.

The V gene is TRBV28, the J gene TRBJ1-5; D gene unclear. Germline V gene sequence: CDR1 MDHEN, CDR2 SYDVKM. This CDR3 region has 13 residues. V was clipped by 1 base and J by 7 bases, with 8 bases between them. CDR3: CASSLYQIQPQHF. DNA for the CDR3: TGTGCCAGCAGTTTATACCAAATACAGCCCCAGCATTTT.

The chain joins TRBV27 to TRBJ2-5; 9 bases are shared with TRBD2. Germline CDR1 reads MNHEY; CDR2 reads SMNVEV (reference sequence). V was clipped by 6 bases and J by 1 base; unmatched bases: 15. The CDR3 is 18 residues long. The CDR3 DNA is TGTGCCAGCAGCTATAGCCCCATTGGTAGCGGGAGCCAAGAGACCCAGTACTTC. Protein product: CASSYSPIGSGSQETQYF.

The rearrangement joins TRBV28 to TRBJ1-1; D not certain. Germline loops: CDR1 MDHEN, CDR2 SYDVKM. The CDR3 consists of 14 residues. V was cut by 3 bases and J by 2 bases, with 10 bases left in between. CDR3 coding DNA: TGTGCCAGCAGTTTGCTGGGAGCCAACACTGAAGCTTTCTTT. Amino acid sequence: CASSLLGANTEAFF.

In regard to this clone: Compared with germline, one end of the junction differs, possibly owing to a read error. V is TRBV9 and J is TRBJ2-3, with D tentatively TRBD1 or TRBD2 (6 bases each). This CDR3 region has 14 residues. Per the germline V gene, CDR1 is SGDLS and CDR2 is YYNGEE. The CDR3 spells CASSVGGLTDTQYF. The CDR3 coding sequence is TGTGCCAGCAGTGTAGGGGGGTTAACAGATACGCAGTATTTT.

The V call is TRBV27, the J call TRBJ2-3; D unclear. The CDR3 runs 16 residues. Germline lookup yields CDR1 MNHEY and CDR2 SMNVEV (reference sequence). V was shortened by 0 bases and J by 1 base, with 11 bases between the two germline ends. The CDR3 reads CASSLSPSEGTDTQYF. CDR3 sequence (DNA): TGTGCCAGCAGTTTATCCCCTTCCGAAGGCACAGATACGCAGTATTTT.

For the CDR3, the DNA is TGTGCCACCAGCAGAGATTCGGGAACAGTTTACGAGCAGTACTTC. It specifies CATSRDSGTVYEQYF. The V gene is TRBV15, the J gene TRBJ2-7, with D possibly TRBD2 on 5 matching bases. CDR3 size: 15 residues. Germline lookup yields CDR1 LNHNV and CDR2 YYDKDF (reference sequence). V was cut by 0 bases and J by 4 bases, with 13 bases left in between.

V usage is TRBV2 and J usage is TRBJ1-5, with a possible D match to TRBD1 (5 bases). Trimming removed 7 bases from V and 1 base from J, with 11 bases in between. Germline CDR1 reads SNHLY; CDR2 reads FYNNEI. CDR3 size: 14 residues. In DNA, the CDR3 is TGTGCCAGCAAGGAGTGGGGGAGCAATCAGCCCCAGCATTTT. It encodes CASKEWGSNQPQHF.

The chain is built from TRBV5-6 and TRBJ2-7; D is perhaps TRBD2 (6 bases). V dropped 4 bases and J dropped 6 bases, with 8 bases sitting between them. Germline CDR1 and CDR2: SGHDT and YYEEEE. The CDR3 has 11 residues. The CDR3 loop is CASSQEGEQYF. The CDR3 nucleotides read TGTGCCAGCAGCCAGGAGGGCGAGCAGTACTTC.

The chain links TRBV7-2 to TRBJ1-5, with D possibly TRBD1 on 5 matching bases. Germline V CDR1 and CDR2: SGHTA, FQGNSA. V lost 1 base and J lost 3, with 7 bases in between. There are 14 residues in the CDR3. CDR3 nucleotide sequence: TGTGCCAGCAGCTTAGGACAGCCCAATCAGCCCCAGCATTTT. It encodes CASSLGQPNQPQHF.

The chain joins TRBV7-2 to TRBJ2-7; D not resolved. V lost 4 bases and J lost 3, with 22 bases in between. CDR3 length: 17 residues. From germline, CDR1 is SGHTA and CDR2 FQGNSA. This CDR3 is CASSSRSNTFPNYEQYF. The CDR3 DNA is TGTGCCAGCAGCTCCCGGTCGAACACCTTTCCTAACTACGAGCAGTACTTC.

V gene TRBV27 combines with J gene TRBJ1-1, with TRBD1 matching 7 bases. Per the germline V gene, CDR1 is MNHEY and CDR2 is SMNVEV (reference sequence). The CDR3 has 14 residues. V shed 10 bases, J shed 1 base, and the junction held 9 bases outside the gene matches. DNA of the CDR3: TGTGCCACCTCTTTGTACAGGGGGAACACTGAAGCTTTCTTT. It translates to CATSLYRGNTEAFF.

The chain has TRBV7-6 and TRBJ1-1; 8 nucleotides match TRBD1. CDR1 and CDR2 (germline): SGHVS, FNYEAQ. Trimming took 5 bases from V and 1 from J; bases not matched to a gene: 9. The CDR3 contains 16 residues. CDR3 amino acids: CASSAGRGQENTEAFF. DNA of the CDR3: TGTGCCAGCAGCGCCGGCCGGGGACAGGAGAACACTGAAGCTTTCTTT. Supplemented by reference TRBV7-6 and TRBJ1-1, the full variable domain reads GAGVSQSPRYKVTKRGQDVALRCDPISGHVSLYWYRQALGQGPEFLTYFNYEAQQDKSGLPNDRFSAERPEGSISTLTIQRTEQRDSAMYRCASSAGRGQENTEAFFGQGTRLTVV.

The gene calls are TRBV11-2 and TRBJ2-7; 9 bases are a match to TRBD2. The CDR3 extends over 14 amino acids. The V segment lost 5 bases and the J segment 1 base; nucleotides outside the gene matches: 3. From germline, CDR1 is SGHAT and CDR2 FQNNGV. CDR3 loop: CASSPTSGSYEQYF. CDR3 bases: TGTGCCAGCAGCCCGACTAGCGGTTCCTACGAGCAGTACTTC.

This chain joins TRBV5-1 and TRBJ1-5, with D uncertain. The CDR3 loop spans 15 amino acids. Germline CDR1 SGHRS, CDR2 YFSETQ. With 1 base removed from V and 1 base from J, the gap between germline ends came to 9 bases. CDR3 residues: CASSLSSASNQPQHF. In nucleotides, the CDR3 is TGCGCCAGCAGCTTGAGCAGTGCGAGCAATCAGCCCCAGCATTTT.

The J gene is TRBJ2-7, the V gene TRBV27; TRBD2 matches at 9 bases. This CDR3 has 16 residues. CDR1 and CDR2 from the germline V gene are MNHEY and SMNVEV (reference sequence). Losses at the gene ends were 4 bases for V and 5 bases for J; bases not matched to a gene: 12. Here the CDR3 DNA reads TGTGCCAGCAGTTCCCTCTTAGCGGGAGTTAGCGACGAGCAGTACTTC. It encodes CASSSLLAGVSDEQYF.

For the CDR3, the DNA is TGTGCCAGCAGCGTAGGACAGGGTCCGAACACTGAAGCTTTCTTT. Amino acid sequence: CASSVGQGPNTEAFF. The chain employs TRBV9 and TRBJ1-1; 7 bases are shared with TRBD1. CDR3 length: 15 amino acids. Germline loops: CDR1 SGDLS, CDR2 YYNGEE. V dropped 0 bases and J dropped 1; count of bases not matched to a gene: 3.

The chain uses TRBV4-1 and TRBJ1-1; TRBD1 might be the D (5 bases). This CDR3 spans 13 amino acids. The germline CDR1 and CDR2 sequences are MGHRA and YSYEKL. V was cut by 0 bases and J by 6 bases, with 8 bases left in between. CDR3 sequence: CASSQERGSEAFF. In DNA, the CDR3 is TGCGCCAGCAGCCAAGAAAGGGGTTCTGAAGCTTTCTTT.

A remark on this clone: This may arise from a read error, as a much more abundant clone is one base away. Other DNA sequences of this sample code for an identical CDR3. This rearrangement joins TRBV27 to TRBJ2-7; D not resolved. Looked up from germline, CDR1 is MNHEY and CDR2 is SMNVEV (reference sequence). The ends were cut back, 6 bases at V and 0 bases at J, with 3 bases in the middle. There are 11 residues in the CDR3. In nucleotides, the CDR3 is TGTGCCAGCAGATCCTCCTACGAGCAGTACTTC. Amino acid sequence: CASRSSYEQYF.

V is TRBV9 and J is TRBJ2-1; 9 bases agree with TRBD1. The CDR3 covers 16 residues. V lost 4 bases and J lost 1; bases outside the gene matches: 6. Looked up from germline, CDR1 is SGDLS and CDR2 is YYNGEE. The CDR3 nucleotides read TGTGCCAGCAGCTCCGGGGACAGGGCGTCCTACAATGAGCAGTTCTTC. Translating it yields CASSSGDRASYNEQFF.

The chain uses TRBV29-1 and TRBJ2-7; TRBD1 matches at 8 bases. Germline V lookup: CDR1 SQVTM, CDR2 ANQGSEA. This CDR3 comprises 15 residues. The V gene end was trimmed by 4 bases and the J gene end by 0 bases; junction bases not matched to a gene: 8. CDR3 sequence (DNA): TGCAGCGTTGGGGGTAGAGGACAGGGCTCCTACGAGCAGTACTTC. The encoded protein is CSVGGRGQGSYEQYF.

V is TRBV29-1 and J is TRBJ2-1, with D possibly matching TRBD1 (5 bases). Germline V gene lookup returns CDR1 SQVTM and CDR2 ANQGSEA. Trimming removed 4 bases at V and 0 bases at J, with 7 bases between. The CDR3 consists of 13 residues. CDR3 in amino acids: CSVGTSSYNEQFF. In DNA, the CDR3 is TGCAGCGTTGGGACATCCTCCTACAATGAGCAGTTCTTC.